The subject of this entry is one TCR beta chain. This clonotype was detected a few times. Its antigen is still unknown. No per-base quality is available; no much larger clone lies one base away. The CDR3 has 15 amino acids, counting the end cysteine and phenylalanine. Of the read, only the CDR3 DNA is kept; its 45 bases are in frame from base 1. Trimming accounts for 5 bases at V and 3 bases at J, while the number of junction bases matched to no gene is 8. According to the germline V gene (reference sequence), CDR1 reads MNHEY and CDR2 reads SMNVEV. The record originates from a study of CD8 T cells in ankylosing spondylitis (dated by TCRdb to 2016 to 2017). Regarding the research as a whole: T cell receptor beta repertoires were profiled in healthy donors and ankylosing spondylitis patients so that disease-linked TCR variants could be found. The whole study cohort included 90 to 120 healthy donors and 25 ankylosing spondylitis patients. Samples of peripheral blood were taken, and for ankylosing spondylitis patients, synovial fluid was collected as well.

Study-wide conclusions, independent of this receptor: According to the report, matched synovial fluid samples from ankylosing spondylitis patients were significantly enriched for the disease-linked clones. Blood from ankylosing spondylitis patients appeared to be characterized by a TCR beta motif composed of roughly eight highly homologous amino acid variants. Some TCR beta motif variants had previously been reported in synovial fluid and blood of reactive arthritis patients, which suggested common disease-initiation mechanisms. In peripheral blood, the disease-linked clones were found at relatively low frequencies and had a CD8+ phenotype.

Sequencing was carried out with an Illumina HiSeq 2500. TCR beta libraries were prepared by quantitative 5'-RACE with molecular barcodes. As for how the authors treated the data: A new computational method based on a probabilistic model of VDJ rearrangement was used to identify disease-linked TCR variants. The public reads were reprocessed in TCRdb via fastp at Q25 and MiXCR, keeping in-frame beta chains. When rows share a CDR3 protein, they turn into one entry using the most common DNA and genes. The V and J calls reflect TCRdb's pipeline rather than the authors' work. The sample table holds about 340,000 distinct CDR3 sequences, of which around 20% were seen once. The top ten clones comprise 13% of the sample.

Sequencing was performed on blood, either unsorted or a sorted T cell fraction (not recorded which). Here the chain combines TRBV27 and TRBJ2-7, with 9 bases in between that match TRBD2. This receptor was obtained from a male donor with ankylosing spondylitis or in good health (not recorded which). The DNA reads TGTGCCAGCAGTCCTCGGACTAGCGCACACTACGAGCAGTACTTC. The resulting protein is CASSPRTSAHYEQYF.